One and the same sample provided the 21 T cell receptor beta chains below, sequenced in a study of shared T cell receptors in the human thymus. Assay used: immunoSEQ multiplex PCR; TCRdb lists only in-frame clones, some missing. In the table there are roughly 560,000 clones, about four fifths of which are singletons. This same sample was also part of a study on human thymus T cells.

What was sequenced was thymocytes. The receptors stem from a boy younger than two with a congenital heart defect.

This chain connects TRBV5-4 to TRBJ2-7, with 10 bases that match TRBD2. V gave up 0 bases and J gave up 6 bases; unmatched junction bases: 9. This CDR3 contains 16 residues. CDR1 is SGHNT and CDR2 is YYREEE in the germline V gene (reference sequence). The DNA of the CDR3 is TGTGCCAGCAGCTTGGCCCCAGCGGGAGGGCCCTTCGAGCAGTACTTC. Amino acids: CASSLAPAGGPFEQYF.

This CDR3 reads CASSHFTDRDGNQPQHF. CDR3 bases: TGCGCCAGCAGTCACTTCACGGACAGGGACGGCAATCAGCCCCAGCATTTT. This rearrangement joins TRBV23-1 to TRBJ1-5; 8 bases match TRBD1. TRBV23-1 is an open reading frame, and its role is uncertain. The CDR3 consists of 17 residues. With 3 bases clipped from V and 2 bases from J, the junction kept 9 bases outside the gene matches.

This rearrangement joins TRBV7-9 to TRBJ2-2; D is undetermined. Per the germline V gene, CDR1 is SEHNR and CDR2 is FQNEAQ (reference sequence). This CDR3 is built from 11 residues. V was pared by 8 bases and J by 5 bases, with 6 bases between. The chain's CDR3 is CASLKTGELFF. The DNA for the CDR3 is TGTGCCAGCCTAAAAACCGGGGAGCTGTTTTTT.

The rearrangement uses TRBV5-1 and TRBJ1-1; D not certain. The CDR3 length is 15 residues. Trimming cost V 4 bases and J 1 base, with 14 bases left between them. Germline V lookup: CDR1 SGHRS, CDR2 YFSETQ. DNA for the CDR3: TGCGCCAGCAGCCCGGGTAGGCGCAGGAACACTGAAGCTTTCTTT. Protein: CASSPGRRRNTEAFF.

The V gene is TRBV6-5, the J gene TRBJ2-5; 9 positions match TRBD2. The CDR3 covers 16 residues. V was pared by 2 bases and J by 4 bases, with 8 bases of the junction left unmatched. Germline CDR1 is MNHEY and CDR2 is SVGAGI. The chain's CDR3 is CASSYQASGNPETQYF. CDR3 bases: TGTGCCAGCAGTTACCAGGCTAGCGGGAACCCAGAGACCCAGTACTTC.

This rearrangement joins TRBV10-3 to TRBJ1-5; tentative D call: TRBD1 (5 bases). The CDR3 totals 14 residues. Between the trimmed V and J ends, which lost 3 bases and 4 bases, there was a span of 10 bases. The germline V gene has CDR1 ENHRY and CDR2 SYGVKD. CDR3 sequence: CAISEMGGNQPQHF. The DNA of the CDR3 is TGTGCCATCAGTGAAATGGGGGGGAATCAGCCCCAGCATTTT.

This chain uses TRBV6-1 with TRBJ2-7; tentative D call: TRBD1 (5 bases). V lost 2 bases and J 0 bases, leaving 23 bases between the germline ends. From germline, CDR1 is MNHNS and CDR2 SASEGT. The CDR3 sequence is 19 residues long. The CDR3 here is CASSESQTVKNYSSYEQYF. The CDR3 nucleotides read TGTGCCAGCAGTGAATCTCAGACAGTGAAGAATTATAGCTCCTACGAGCAGTACTTC.

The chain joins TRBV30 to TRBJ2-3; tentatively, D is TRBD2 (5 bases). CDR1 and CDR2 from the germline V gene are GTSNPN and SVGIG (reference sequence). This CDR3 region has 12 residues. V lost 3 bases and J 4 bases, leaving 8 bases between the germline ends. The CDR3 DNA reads TGTGCCTGGAGAGCGGCGGCAGATACGCAGTATTTT. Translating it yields CAWRAAADTQYF.

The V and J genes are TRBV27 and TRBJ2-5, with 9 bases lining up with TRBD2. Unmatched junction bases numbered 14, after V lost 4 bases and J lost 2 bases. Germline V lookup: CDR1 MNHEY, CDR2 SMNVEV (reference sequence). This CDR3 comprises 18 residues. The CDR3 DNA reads TGTGCCAGCAGTTCAGGGGAAAAGCGGGAGGTGCCGCAAGAGACCCAGTACTTC. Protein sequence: CASSSGEKREVPQETQYF.

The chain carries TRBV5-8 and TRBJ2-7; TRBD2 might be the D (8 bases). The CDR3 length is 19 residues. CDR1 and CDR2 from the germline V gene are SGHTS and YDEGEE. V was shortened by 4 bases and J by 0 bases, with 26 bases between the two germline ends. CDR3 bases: TGTGCCAGCAGCCTACGGGGGGGACAGCCTTCTTGGGGCTCCTACGAGCAGTACTTC. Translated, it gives CASSLRGGQPSWGSYEQYF. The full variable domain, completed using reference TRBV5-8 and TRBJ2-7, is EAGVTQSPTHLIKTRGQQATLRCSPISGHTSVYWYQQALGLGLQFLLWYDEGEERNRGNFPPRFSGRQFPNYSSELNVNALELEDSALYLCASSLRGGQPSWGSYEQYFGPGTRLTVT.

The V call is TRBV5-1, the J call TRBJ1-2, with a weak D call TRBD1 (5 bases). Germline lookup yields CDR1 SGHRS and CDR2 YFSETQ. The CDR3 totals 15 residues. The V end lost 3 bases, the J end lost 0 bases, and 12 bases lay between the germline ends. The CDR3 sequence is CASSYRGPANYGYTF. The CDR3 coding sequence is TGCGCCAGCAGCTATAGGGGTCCCGCTAACTATGGCTACACCTTC.

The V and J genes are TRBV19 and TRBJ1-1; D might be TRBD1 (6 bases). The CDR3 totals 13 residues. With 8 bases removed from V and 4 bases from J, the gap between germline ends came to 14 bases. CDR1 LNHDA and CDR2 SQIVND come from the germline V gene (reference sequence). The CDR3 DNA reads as TGTGCCAGTCCGGGTGGGGGGGCCACTGAAGCTTTCTTT. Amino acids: CASPGGGATEAFF.

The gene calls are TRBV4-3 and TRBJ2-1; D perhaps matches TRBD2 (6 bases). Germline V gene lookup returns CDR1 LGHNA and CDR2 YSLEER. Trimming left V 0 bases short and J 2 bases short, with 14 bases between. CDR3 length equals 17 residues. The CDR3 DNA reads TGCGCCAGCAGCCAAGACCCTTCCGGGAGCCCCTACAATGAGCAGTTCTTC. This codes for CASSQDPSGSPYNEQFF.

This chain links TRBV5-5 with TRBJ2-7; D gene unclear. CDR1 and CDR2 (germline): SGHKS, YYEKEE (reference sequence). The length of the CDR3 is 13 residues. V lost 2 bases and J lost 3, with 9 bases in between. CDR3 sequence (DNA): TGTGCCAGCAGCTTAAACGAGGTCTACGAGCAGTACTTC. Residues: CASSLNEVYEQYF.

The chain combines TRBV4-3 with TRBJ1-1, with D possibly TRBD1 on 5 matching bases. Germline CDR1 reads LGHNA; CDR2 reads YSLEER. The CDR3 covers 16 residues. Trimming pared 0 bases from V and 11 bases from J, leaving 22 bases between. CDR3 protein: CASSQEGFRGPHEAFF. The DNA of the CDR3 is TGCGCCAGCAGCCAAGAAGGCTTTAGGGGCCCCCATGAGGCTTTCTTT.

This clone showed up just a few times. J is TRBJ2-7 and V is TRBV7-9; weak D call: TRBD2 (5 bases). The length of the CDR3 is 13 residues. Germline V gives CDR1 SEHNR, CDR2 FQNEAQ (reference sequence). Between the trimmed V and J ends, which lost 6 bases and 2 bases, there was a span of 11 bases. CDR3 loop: CASRTTGTYEQYF. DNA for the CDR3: TGTGCCAGCAGGACGACGGGGACCTACGAGCAGTACTTC.

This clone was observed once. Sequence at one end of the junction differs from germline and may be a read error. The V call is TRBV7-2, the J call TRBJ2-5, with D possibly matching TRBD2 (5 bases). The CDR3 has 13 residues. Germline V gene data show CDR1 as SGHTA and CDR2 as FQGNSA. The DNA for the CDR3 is TGTGCCAGCAGCTTTTGGACTCAAGGGACCCAGTACTTC. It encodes CASSFWTQGTQYF.

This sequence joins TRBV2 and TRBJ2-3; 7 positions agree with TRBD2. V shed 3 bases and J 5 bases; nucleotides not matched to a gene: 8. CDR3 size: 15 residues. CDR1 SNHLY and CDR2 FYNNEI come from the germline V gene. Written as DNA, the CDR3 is TGTGCCAGCAGTGACGCTAGCGGCCATGGAGATACGCAGTATTTT. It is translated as CASSDASGHGDTQYF.

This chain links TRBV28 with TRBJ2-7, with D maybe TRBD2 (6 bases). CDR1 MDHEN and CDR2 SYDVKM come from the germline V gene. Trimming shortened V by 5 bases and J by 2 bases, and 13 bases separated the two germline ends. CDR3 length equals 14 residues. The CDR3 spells CASSQLAWTYEQYF. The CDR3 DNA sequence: TGTGCCAGCAGTCAACTAGCCTGGACCTACGAGCAGTACTTC.

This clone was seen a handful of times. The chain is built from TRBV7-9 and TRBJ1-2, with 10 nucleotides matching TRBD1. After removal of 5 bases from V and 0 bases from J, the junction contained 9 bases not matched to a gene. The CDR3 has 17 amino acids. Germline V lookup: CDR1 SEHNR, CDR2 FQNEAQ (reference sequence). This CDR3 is CASSNPGQGIANYGYTF. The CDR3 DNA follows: TGTGCCAGCAGCAATCCGGGACAGGGGATCGCTAACTATGGCTACACCTTC.

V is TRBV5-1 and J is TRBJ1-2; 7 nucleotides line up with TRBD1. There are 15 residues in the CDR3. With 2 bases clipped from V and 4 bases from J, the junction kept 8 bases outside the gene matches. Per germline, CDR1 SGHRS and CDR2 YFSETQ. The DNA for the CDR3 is TGCGCCAGCAGCTTAGAACAGGGGCCGTTCTATGGCTACACCTTC. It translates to CASSLEQGPFYGYTF.